This T cell receptor (beta chain) was profiled in a study of T cell responses to AZD1222 COVID-19 vaccine. Across the whole study: Both about-4-week and about-12-week second-dose recipients were combined.

Germline V gives CDR1 SGHTA, CDR2 FQGTGA. The CDR3 extends over 16 amino acids. V lost 5 bases, J lost 10 bases, and 18 bases stayed unmatched. This table comes from immunoSEQ multiplex PCR, and its TCRdb copy is limited to in-frame clones, with some not included. The repertoire holds about 150,000 clones, with roughly 90% as singletons. Notes on the study in general: Unmutated variant regions are reportedly the target of nearly half of TCRs that are spike-specific. Spike-specific TCR breadth and depth grew following two AZD1222 doses.

Details on this clone: Its antigen is as yet unknown.

The sequenced sample was peripheral blood, obtained on day 0 of AZD1222 vaccination. The chain recombines TRBV7-3 with TRBJ1-2, with 8 bases matching TRBD1. The sequence derives from an adult in good health. The CDR3 sequence: CASSPGQGRRRTPYTF. In DNA form, the CDR3 reads TGTGCCAGCAGCCCTGGACAGGGACGTCGTCGAACCCCCTACACCTTC.